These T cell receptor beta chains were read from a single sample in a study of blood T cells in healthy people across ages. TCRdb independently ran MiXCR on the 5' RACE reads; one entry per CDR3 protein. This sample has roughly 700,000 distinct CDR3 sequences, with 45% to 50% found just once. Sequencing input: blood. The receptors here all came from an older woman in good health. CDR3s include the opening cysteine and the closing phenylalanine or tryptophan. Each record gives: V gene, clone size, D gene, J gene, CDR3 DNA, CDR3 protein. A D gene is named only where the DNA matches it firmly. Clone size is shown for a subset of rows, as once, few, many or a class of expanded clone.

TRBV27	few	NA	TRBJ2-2	TGTGCCAGCAGTGGGAGAAGGACAGTGAACACCGGGGAGCTGTTTTTT	CASSGRRTVNTGELFF
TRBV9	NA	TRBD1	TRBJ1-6	TGTGCCAGCAGCGTAGCGGGACAGGATGATTCACCCCTCCACTTT	CASSVAGQDDSPLHF
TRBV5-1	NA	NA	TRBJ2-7	TGCGCCAGCAGCCTCACAGAAGCCAACTACGAGCAGTACTTC	CASSLTEANYEQYF
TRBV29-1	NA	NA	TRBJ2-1	TGCAGCGTTGAAGATGGCGGAGCGGAAAACTACAATGAGCAGTTCTTC	CSVEDGGAENYNEQFF
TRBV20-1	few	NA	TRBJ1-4	TGCAGTGCTAGAGATTCCGGGTGGGGGGGTAGGAAACTGTTTTTT	CSARDSGWGGRKLFF
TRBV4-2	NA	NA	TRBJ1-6	TGTGCCAGCAGCCAAGATAGGGGAGGCTTCGGGGGCTCCTATAATTCACCCCTCCACTTT	CASSQDRGGFGGSYNSPLHF
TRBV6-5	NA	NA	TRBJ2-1	TGTGCCAGCAGTTACTCGACCATAATAGCCTACAATGAGCAGTTCTTC	CASSYSTIIAYNEQFF
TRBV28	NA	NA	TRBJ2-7	TGTGCCAGCAGTCCCCCGTTAGGCCAGGCCCCCGAGCAGTACTTC	CASSPPLGQAPEQYF
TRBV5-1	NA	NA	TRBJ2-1	TGCGCCAGCAGCTTGATCCCCAATGAGCAGTTCTTC	CASSLIPNEQFF
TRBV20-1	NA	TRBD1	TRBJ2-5	TGCAGTGCAAGTATCAAACAGGGGGCCGAGACCCAGTACTTC	CSASIKQGAETQYF
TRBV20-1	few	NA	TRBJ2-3	TGCAGTGCTAGGGGCCTAAGGAGCCCCACAGATACGCAGTATTTT	CSARGLRSPTDTQYF
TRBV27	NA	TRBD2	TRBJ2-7	TGTGCCAGCAGTTCCCAGGGGACTAGCGGGATCTACGAGCAGTACTTC	CASSSQGTSGIYEQYF
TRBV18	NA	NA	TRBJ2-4	TGTGCCAGCTCACCACCGGCGGGTTGGCCCATTCAGTACTTC	CASSPPAGWPIQYF
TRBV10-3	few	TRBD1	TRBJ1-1	TGTGCCGCCAAGGGACAGATGAACACTGAAGCTTTCTTT	CAAKGQMNTEAFF
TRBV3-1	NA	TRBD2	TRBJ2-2	TGTGCCAGCAGCCCTCGACTAGCGGGACACACCGGGGAGCTGTTTTTT	CASSPRLAGHTGELFF
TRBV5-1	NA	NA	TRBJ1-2	TGCGCCAGCAGCCCAGAGGCTTATGGCTACACCTTC	CASSPEAYGYTF
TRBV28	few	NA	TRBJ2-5	TGTGCCAGCAGTTTAGTATGGGGAGAGACCCAGTACTTC	CASSLVWGETQYF
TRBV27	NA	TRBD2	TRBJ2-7	TGTGCCAGCAGTTTATCAGGGACTAGCTCCTACGAGCAGTACTTC	CASSLSGTSSYEQYF
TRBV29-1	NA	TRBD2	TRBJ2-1	TGCAGCGTGGGGGGGACTAGCGGGGGTGGCTCCTACAATGAGCAGTTCTTC	CSVGGTSGGGSYNEQFF
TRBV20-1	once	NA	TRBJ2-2	TGCAGTGCTAGAGAAGGAGCGGTTGGGGAGCTGTTTTTT	CSAREGAVGELFF
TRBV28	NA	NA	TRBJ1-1	TGTGCCAGCACAGACAGGAACACTGAAGCTTTCTTT	CASTDRNTEAFF
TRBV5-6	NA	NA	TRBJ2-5	TGTGCCAGCAGCGAGGGACACTTCCCAGAGACCCAGTACTTC	CASSEGHFPETQYF
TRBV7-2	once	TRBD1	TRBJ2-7	TGTGCCAGCAGCTTAAGGGGGGGAACCGGGACAGGGAGTTACGAGCAGTACTTC	CASSLRGGTGTGSYEQYF
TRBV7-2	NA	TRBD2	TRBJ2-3	TGTGCCAGCAGCTTAACTAGCGGGAGATTATCTAGCACAGATACGCAGTATTTT	CASSLTSGRLSSTDTQYF
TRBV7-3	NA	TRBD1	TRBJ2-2	TGTGCCAGCAGCTTGGGACAGACCCTTAACACCGGGGAGCTGTTTTTT	CASSLGQTLNTGELFF
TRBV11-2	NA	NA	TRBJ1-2	TGTGCCAGCAGCCCTTCCCCTACTCCTAACTATGGCTACACCTTC	CASSPSPTPNYGYTF
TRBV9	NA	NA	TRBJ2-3	TGTGCCAGCACAGTCGGGAGCGTCCCAGATACGCAGTATTTT	CASTVGSVPDTQYF
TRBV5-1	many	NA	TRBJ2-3	TGCGCCAGCAGCTTGGGCTTCACAGATACGCAGTATTTT	CASSLGFTDTQYF
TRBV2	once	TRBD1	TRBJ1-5	TGTGCCAGCTCCCGGACAGGGGCAGAGCAGCCCCAGCATTTT	CASSRTGAEQPQHF
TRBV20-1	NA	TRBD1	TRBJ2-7	TGCAGTGCGCCCCCCTCGGGACAGGGTCACGAGCAGTACTTC	CSAPPSGQGHEQYF
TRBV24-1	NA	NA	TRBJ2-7	TGTGCCACCAGTGGTGGAGGATTCCCCTACGAGCAGTACTTC	CATSGGGFPYEQYF
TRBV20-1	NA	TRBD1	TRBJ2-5	TGCAGTGCTTTCAACAGGGGGCAATTTGAGGAGCAGTACTTC	CSAFNRGQFEEQYF
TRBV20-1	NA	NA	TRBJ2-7	TGCAGTGCTAGAGGGGGGGAGGACTACGAGCAGTACTTC	CSARGGEDYEQYF
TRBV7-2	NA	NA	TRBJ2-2	TGTGCCAGCAGCGTGGCCCCGACTTCCACCGGGGAGCTGTTTTTT	CASSVAPTSTGELFF
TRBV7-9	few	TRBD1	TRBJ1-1	TGTGCCAGCAGCTCATTCTATAGACCGGGACAGGGTGTTACTGAAGCTTTCTTT	CASSSFYRPGQGVTEAFF
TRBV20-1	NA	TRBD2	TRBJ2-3	TGCAGTGCTAGTGGCGGGGGGCTGGTTTTTGCAGATACGCAGTATTTT	CSASGGGLVFADTQYF
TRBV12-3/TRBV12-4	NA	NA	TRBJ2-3	TGTGCCAGCAGTTATCGGGGCACAGATACGCAGTATTTT	CASSYRGTDTQYF
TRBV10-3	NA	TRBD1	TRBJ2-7	TGTGCCGTCGGGCAGGGGGTGTACTCCTACGAGCAGTACTTC	CAVGQGVYSYEQYF
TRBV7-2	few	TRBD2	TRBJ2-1	TGTGCCAGCAGCTCAACTAGCGGGAGGCGGGATGAGCAGTTCTTC	CASSSTSGRRDEQFF
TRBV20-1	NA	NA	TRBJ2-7	TGCAGTGCTAGTCTAGGACAGAACCCCTACGAGCAGTACTTC	CSASLGQNPYEQYF
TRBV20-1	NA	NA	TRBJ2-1	TGCAATGCTAGTTCCCGCGGGGACTCCTACAATGAGCAGTTCTTC	CNASSRGDSYNEQFF
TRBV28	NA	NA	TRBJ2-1	TGTGCCAGCAGCCCTAGGGCCCAGAGCTCCTACAATGAGCAGTTCTTC	CASSPRAQSSYNEQFF
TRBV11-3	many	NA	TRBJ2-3	TGTGCCAGCAGCGACGGGGACGCAGATACGCAGTATTTT	CASSDGDADTQYF
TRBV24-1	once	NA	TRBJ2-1	TGTGCCACCAGTAAGCGGGACAATGAGCAGTTCTTC	CATSKRDNEQFF
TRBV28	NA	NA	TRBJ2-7	TGTGCCAGCAGTTTAACGGGAACAGGCACTATTAACTCCTACGAGCAGTACTTC	CASSLTGTGTINSYEQYF
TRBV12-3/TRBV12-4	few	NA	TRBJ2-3	TGTGCCAGCAGTTTTTCCGCCGGGGCCCGCACAGATACGCAGTATTTT	CASSFSAGARTDTQYF
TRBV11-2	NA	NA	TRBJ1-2	TGTGCCAGCAGCTACGAGGGCAGCGTCTATGGCTACACCTTC	CASSYEGSVYGYTF
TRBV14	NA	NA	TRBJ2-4	TGTGCCAGCAGCCAAAGGGTTTTAGACATTCAGTACTTC	CASSQRVLDIQYF
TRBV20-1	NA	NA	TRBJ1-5	TGCAGTGCTAGAGACAGGATAAGCAATCAGCCCCAGCATTTT	CSARDRISNQPQHF
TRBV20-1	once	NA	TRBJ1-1	TGCAGTGCTAGCCGACAGGCAGTACTTGGAGCTTTCTTT	CSASRQAVLGAFF
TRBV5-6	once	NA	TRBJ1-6	TGTGCCAGCAGCTTGTTACGGGTCATGGATAATTCACCCCTCCACTTT	CASSLLRVMDNSPLHF
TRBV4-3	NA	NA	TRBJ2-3	TGCGCCGGCAGCCAGGACGGACAGAGAACAGATACGCAGTATTTT	CAGSQDGQRTDTQYF
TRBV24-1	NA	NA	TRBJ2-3	TGTGCCACCAGTGATGAAACAGGGTCCGTTGATACGCAGTATTTT	CATSDETGSVDTQYF
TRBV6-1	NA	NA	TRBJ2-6	TGCGCTGGAAAGACTGGGGCCAACGCCCTGACTTTC	CAGKTGANALTF
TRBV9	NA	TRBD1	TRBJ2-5	TGTGCCAGCAGCGTAGCCCTCGACAGGGGCCCTCAAGAGACCCAGTACTTC	CASSVALDRGPQETQYF
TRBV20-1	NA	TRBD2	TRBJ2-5	TGCAGTGCTAGCGGGGGGACCCACCAAGAGACCCAGTACTTC	CSASGGTHQETQYF
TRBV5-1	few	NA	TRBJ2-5	TGCGCCAGCAGCGTCGGACAGAAAGAGACCCAGTACTTC	CASSVGQKETQYF
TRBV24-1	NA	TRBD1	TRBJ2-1	TGTGCCACCAGTGAAGGCGACAGGGGTCACTTCAATGAGCAGTTCTTC	CATSEGDRGHFNEQFF
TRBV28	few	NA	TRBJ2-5	TGTGCCAGGCGTCGGGACCAAGAGACCCAGTACTTC	CARRRDQETQYF